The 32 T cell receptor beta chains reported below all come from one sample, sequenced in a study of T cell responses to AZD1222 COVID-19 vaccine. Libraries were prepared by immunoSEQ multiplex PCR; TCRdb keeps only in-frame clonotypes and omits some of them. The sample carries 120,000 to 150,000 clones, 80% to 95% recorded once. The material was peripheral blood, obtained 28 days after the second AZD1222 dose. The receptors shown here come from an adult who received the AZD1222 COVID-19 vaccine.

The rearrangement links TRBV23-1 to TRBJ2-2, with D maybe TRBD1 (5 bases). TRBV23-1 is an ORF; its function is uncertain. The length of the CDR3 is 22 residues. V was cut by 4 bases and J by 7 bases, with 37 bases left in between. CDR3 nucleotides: TGCGCCAGCAGTCGTTTTTGGGGCTCAAGGAAGGCCCGACCGAAACATAACGGGGAGCTGTTTTTT. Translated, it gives CASSRFWGSRKARPKHNGELFF.

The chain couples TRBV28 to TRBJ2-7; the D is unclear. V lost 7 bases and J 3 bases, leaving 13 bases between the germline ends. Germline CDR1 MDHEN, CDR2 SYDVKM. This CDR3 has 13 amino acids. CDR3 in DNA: TGTGCCAGCACCTTGGACGGCTTCTACGAGCAGTACTTC. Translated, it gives CASTLDGFYEQYF. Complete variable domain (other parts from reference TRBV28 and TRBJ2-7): DVKVTQSSRYLVKRTGEKVFLECVQDMDHENMFWYRQDPGLGLRLIYFSYDVKMKEKGDIPEGYSVSREKKERFSLILESASTNQTSMYLCASTLDGFYEQYFGPGTRLTVT.

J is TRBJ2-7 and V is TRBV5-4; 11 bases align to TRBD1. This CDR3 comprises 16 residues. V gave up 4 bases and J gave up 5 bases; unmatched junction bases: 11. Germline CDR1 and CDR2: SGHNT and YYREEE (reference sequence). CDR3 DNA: TGTGCCAGCAGCCCCCCCGGGACAGGGGGTTGGGACGAGCAGTACTTC. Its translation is CASSPPGTGGWDEQYF.

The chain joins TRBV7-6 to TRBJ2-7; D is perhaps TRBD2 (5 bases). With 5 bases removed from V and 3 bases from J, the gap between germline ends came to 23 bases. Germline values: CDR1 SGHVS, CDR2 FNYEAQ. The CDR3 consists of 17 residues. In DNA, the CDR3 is TGTGCCAGCAGCCCTAGGTTTATAGCGAGACTTAACTACGAGCAGTACTTC. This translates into CASSPRFIARLNYEQYF.

The CDR3, as DNA: TGTGCCAGCAGTTACGGGGGACGGTACTACGAGCAGTACTTC. This codes for CASSYGGRYYEQYF. V and J are TRBV6-2 or TRBV6-3 and TRBJ2-7; possibly TRBD1 or TRBD2 for D (5 bases each). Germline values: CDR1 MNHEY, CDR2 SVGEGT. This CDR3 comprises 14 residues. V shed 2 bases and J shed 3 bases, with 11 bases lying between them.

CDR3 sequence (DNA): TGTGCCAGCAGCTTGGATCGGGGATTAAACTATGGCTACACCTTC. It yields the protein CASSLDRGLNYGYTF. The genes are TRBV5-6 and TRBJ1-2; D call uncertain. The V and J ends lost 0 bases and 2 bases respectively, with 11 bases between them. Germline CDR1 is SGHDT and CDR2 is YYEEEE. The CDR3 is 15 amino acids.

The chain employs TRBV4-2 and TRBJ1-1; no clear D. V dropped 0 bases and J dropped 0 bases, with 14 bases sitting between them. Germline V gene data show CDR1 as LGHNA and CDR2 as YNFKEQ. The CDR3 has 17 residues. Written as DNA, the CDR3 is TGTGCCAGCAGCCAAGAGAGGTACGGCAGCTTGAACACTGAAGCTTTCTTT. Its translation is CASSQERYGSLNTEAFF.

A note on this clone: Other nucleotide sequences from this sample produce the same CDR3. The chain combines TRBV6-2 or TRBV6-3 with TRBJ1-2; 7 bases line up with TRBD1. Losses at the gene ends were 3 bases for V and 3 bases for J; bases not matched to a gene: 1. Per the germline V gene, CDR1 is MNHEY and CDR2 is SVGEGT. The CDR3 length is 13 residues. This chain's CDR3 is CASSYTGDYGYTF. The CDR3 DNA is TGTGCCAGCAGTTATACAGGGGACTATGGCTACACCTTC.

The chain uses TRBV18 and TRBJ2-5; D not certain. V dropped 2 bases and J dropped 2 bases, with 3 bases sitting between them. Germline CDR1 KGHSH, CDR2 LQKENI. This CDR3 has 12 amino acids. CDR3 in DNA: TGTGCCAGCTCACCAGGGCAAGAGACCCAGTACTTC. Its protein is CASSPGQETQYF.

The CDR3 bases are TGCGCCAGTACCGGCGCGGAAAGCTCCTACAATGAGCAGTTCTTC. Its translation is CASTGAESSYNEQFF. The V gene is TRBV5-1, the J gene TRBJ2-1; D not resolved. CDR3 length equals 15 residues. Germline values: CDR1 SGHRS, CDR2 YFSETQ. V shed 8 bases and J shed 0 bases, with 15 bases lying between them.

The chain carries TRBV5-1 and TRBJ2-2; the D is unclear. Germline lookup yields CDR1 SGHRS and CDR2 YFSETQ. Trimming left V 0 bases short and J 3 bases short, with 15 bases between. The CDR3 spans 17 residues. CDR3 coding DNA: TGCGCCAGCAGCTTGGATTCTCCAAGCCCGGACACCGGGGAGCTGTTTTTT. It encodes CASSLDSPSPDTGELFF.

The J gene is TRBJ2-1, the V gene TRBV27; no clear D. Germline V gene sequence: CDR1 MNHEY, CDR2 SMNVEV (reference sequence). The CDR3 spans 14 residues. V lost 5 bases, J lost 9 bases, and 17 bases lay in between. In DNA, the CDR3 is TGTGCCAGCAGTCTGGCCATGAAGGGCGGTGAGCAGTTCTTC. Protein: CASSLAMKGGEQFF.

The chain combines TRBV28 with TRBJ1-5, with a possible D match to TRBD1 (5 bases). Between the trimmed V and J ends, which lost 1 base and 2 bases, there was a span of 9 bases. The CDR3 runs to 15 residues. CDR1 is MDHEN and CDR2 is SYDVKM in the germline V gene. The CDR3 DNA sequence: TGTGCCAGCAGTTTATTGGAGACAGGCAATCAGCCCCAGCATTTT. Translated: CASSLLETGNQPQHF.

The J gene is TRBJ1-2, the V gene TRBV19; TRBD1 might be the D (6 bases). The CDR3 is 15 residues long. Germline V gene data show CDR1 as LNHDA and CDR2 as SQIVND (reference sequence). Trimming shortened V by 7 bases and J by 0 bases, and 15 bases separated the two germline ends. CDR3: CASTVGGRANYGYTF. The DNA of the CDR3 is TGTGCCAGTACTGTAGGGGGGAGAGCTAACTATGGCTACACCTTC.

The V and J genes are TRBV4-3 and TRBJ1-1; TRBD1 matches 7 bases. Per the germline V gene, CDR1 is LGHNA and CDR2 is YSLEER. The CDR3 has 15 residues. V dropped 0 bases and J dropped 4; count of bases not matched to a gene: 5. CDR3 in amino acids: CASSQETGSGTEAFF. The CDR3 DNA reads TGCGCCAGCAGCCAAGAGACAGGGTCGGGCACTGAAGCTTTCTTT.

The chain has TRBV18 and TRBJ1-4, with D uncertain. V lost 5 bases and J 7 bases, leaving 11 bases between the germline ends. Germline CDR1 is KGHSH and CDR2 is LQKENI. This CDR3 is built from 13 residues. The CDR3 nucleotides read TGTGCCAGCTCAGCCCGTAGGGCTGAAAAACTGTTTTTT. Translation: CASSARRAEKLFF.

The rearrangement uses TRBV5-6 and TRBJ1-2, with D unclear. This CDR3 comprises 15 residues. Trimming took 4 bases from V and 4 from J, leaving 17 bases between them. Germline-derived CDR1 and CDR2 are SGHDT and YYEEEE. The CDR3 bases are TGTGCCAGCAGCCCGGGTGCAGGATGGGCCTATGGCTACACCTTC. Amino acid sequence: CASSPGAGWAYGYTF.

The DNA for the CDR3 is TGTGCCAGCAGCTCCAGGGGACTAGCGGAGTACAATGAGCAGTTCTTC. Translating gives CASSSRGLAEYNEQFF. The chain carries TRBV7-6 and TRBJ2-1, with 11 bases matching TRBD2. The V segment lost 4 bases and the J segment 4 bases; nucleotides outside the gene matches: 6. Germline loops: CDR1 SGHVS, CDR2 FNYEAQ. This CDR3 is built from 16 residues.

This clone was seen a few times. In nucleotides, the CDR3 is TGTGCCAGCAGTGAGTACAGCGCCCGCCCTAACTATGGCTACACCTTC. Its protein product is CASSEYSARPNYGYTF. V gene TRBV6-1 combines with J gene TRBJ1-2; D not resolved. The CDR3 is 16 residues long. The germline V and J ends were trimmed by 3 bases and 0 bases, with 14 bases remaining between them. From germline, CDR1 is MNHNS and CDR2 SASEGT.

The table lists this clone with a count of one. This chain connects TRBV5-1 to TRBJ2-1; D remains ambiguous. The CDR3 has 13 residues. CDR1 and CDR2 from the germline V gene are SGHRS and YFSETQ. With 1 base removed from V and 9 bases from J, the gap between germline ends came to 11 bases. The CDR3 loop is CASSLRLGPEQFF. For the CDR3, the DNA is TGCGCCAGCAGCTTGCGGCTGGGTCCTGAGCAGTTCTTC.

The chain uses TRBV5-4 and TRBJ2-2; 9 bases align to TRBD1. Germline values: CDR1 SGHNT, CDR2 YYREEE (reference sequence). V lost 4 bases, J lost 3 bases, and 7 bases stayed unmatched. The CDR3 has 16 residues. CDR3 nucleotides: TGTGCCAGCAGCGCTCCGGGACAGGGTTACACCGGGGAGCTGTTTTTT. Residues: CASSAPGQGYTGELFF.

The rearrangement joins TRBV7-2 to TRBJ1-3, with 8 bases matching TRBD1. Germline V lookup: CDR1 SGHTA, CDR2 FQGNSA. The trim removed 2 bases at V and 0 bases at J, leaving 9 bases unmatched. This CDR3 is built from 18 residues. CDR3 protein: CASSLRWDRTHSGNTIYF. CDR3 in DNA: TGTGCCAGCAGCTTACGGTGGGACAGGACTCACTCTGGAAACACCATATATTTT.

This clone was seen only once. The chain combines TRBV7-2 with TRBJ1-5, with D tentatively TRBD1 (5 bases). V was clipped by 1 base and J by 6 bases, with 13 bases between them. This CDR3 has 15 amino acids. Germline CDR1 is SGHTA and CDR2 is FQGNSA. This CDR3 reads CASSLGGGTAQPQHF. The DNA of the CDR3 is TGTGCCAGCAGCTTAGGGGGGGGTACGGCTCAGCCCCAGCATTTT. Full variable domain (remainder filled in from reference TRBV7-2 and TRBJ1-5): GAGVSQSPSNKVTEKGKDVELRCDPISGHTALYWYRQSLGQGLEFLIYFQGNSAPDKSGLPSDRFSAERTGGSVSTLTIQRTQQEDSAVYLCASSLGGGTAQPQHFGDGTRLSIL.

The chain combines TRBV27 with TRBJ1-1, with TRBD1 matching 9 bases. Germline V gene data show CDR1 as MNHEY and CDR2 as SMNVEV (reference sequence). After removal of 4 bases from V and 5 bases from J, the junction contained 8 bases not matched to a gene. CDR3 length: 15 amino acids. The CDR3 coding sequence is TGTGCCAGCAGTTGGGGCGGGACAGGGACGACTGAAGCTTTCTTT. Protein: CASSWGGTGTTEAFF.

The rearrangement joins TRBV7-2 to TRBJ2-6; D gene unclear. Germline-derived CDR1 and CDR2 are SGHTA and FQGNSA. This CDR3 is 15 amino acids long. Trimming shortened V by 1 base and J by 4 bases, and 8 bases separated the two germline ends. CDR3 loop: CASSLGGSGANVLTF. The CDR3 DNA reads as TGTGCCAGCAGCTTAGGGGGTTCAGGGGCCAACGTCCTGACTTTC.

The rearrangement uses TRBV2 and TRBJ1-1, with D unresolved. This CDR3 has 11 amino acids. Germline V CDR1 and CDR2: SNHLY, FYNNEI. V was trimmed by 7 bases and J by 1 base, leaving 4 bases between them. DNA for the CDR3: TGTGCCAGCAAGACGAACACTGAAGCTTTCTTT. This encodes CASKTNTEAFF.

Here the CDR3 reads CATGRFTDTQYF. CDR3 bases: TGTGCCACCGGACGTTTTACAGATACGCAGTATTTT. This chain links TRBV10-3 with TRBJ2-3; D is ambiguous. Germline V gives CDR1 ENHRY, CDR2 SYGVKD. Trimming left V 10 bases short and J 3 bases short, with 11 bases between. This CDR3 has 12 amino acids.

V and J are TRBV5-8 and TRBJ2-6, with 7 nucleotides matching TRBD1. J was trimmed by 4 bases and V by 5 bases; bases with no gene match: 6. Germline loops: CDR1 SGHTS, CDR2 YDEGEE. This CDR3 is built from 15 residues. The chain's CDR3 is CASRVTGAGANVLTF. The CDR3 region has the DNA TGTGCCAGCAGAGTCACAGGGGCCGGGGCCAACGTCCTGACTTTC.

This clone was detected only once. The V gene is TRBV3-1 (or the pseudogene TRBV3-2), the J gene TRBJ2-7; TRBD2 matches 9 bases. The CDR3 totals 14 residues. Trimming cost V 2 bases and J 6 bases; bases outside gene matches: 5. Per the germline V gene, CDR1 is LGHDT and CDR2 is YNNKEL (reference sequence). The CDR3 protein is CASSQSLAGTEQYF. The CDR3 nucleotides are TGTGCCAGCAGCCAATCGCTAGCGGGAACCGAGCAGTACTTC.

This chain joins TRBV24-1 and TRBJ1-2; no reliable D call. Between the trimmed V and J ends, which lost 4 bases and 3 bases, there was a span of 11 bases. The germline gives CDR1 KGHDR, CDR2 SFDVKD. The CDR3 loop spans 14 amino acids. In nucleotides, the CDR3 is TGTGCCACCAGTGAAAGAGGACGGCACTATGGCTACACCTTC. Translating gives CATSERGRHYGYTF.

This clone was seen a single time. Here the CDR3 reads CASSPTDQKSSGNTIYF. CDR3 DNA sequence: TGTGCCAGCAGCCCTACTGATCAGAAATCCTCTGGAAACACCATATATTTT. This sequence joins TRBV5-5 and TRBJ1-3; D is unresolved. This CDR3 has 17 amino acids. V shed 4 bases and J shed 0 bases, with 17 bases lying between them. In germline, CDR1 is SGHKS, CDR2 YYEKEE (reference sequence). The variable domain in full, with the rest retrieved from reference TRBV5-5 and TRBJ1-3, is DAGVTQSPTHLIKTRGQQVTLRCSPISGHKSVSWYQQVLGQGPQFIFQYYEKEERGRGNFPDRFSARQFPNYSSELNVNALLLGDSALYLCASSPTDQKSSGNTIYFGEGSWLTVV.

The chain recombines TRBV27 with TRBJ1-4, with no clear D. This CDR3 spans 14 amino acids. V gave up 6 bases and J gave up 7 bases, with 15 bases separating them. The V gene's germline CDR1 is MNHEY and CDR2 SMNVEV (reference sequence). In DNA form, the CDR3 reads TGTGCCAGCAGGCCCGGACGTCGAAGTGAAAAACTGTTTTTT. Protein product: CASRPGRRSEKLFF.